Presented here are 28 T cell receptor beta chains from one specimen sequenced in a study of radiation and T cells in renal cell carcinoma (dated by TCRdb to about 2020). Libraries were constructed by the immunoSEQ multiplex PCR assay. TCRdb took this table from immuneACCESS and kept in-frame rearrangements with V and J called. Such tables lack part of the clones; where checked against another copy, unresolved V genes explain under half of the gap, and the rest is unexplained. This sample lists more than 95,000 clones; around 81% were detected once. The ten largest clones capture about 5.3% of the sample. What this sample's time point label stands for: blood 2 weeks post-SBRT. The sample's treatment or condition label is to be understood as: 15 Gy SBRT to primary tumor, nephrectomy 4 weeks later. Sequencing was performed on blood, taken from a patient whose treatment included radiotherapy and nephrectomy. Every receptor here comes from a man aged 50-60 years with renal cell carcinoma.

This chain uses TRBV19 with TRBJ1-1; D unresolved. Trimming took 7 bases from V and 1 from J, leaving 13 bases between them. CDR1 and CDR2 (germline): LNHDA, SQIVND (reference sequence). The CDR3 runs 14 residues. CDR3 region: CASTNYWGNTEAFF. The CDR3 region has the DNA TGTGCCAGTACGAATTATTGGGGGAACACTGAAGCTTTCTTT. The full variable domain, completed using reference TRBV19 and TRBJ1-1, is DGGITQSPKYLFRKEGQNVTLSCEQNLNHDAMYWYRQDPGQGLRLIYYSQIVNDFQKGDIAEGYSVSREKKESFPLTVTSAQKNPTAFYLCASTNYWGNTEAFFGQGTRLTVV.

J is TRBJ2-7 and V is TRBV19, with 13 bases aligning to TRBD2. CDR3 length equals 18 residues. J lost 0 bases, V lost 9 bases, and 14 bases had no gene match. Looked up from germline, CDR1 is LNHDA and CDR2 is SQIVND (reference sequence). The chain's CDR3 is CASRATPGTSGNSYEQYF. The CDR3 nucleotides read TGTGCCAGCAGGGCAACCCCCGGGACTAGCGGGAACTCCTACGAGCAGTACTTC.

The J gene is TRBJ1-6, the V gene TRBV9; 8 nucleotides line up with TRBD1. J lost 10 bases, V lost 2 bases, and 8 bases had no gene match. Germline V lookup: CDR1 SGDLS, CDR2 YYNGEE. The CDR3 covers 15 residues. CDR3 region: CASSVRTGINSPLHF. The CDR3 nucleotides are TGTGCCAGCAGCGTCCGGACAGGGATTAACTCACCCCTCCACTTT. The full variable domain, its missing parts supplied by reference TRBV9 and TRBJ1-6, is DSGVTQTPKHLITATGQRVTLRCSPRSGDLSVYWYQQSLDQGLQFLIQYYNGEERAKGNILERFSAQQFPDLHSELNLSSLELGDSALYFCASSVRTGINSPLHFGNGTRLTVT.

This clone was picked up a small number of times. The chain has TRBV5-5 and TRBJ1-2; perhaps TRBD1 as D (5 bases). V was clipped by 2 bases and J by 3 bases, with 8 bases between them. The CDR3 is 13 amino acids. Per germline, CDR1 SGHKS and CDR2 YYEKEE (reference sequence). CDR3 coding DNA: TGTGCCAGCAGCTTCGAACAGGACTATGGCTACACCTTC. As protein: CASSFEQDYGYTF.

The chain employs TRBV4-1 and TRBJ2-1; D may match TRBD1 or TRBD2 (6 bases each). The CDR3 is 17 amino acids. Trimming took off 0 bases at V and 5 bases at J, with 17 bases between the two ends. Germline lookup yields CDR1 MGHRA and CDR2 YSYEKL. CDR3 bases: TGCGCCAGCAGCCAAGATCAAGGGGGGTTCCCGAACAATGAGCAGTTCTTC. Translated, it gives CASSQDQGGFPNNEQFF.

The J gene is TRBJ1-1, the V gene TRBV7-9; D ambiguous. V lost 3 bases and J lost 11, with 13 bases in between. CDR3 size: 12 residues. CDR1 SEHNR and CDR2 FQNEAQ come from the germline V gene (reference sequence). DNA of the CDR3: TGTGCCAGCAGCTTTGTCGGGTTCCTGGCTTTCTTT. Amino acid sequence: CASSFVGFLAFF.

The genes are TRBV18 and TRBJ2-7; 10 positions match TRBD2. Germline trimming cut 3 bases from V and 1 base from J; bases unmatched to any gene: 3. Germline V CDR1 and CDR2: KGHSH, LQKENI. This CDR3 contains 15 residues. CDR3 amino acids: CASSPLAGDSYEQYF. The CDR3 DNA reads as TGTGCCAGCTCACCCCTAGCGGGAGATTCCTACGAGCAGTACTTC.

The chain couples TRBV5-1 to TRBJ1-3; D is undetermined. V was cut by 0 bases and J by 0 bases, with 7 bases left in between. The CDR3 consists of 15 residues. Looked up from germline, CDR1 is SGHRS and CDR2 is YFSETQ. CDR3 residues: CASSLEGISGNTIYF. The CDR3 DNA sequence: TGCGCCAGCAGCTTGGAGGGAATCTCTGGAAACACCATATATTTT.

This clone was detected a few times. The chain couples TRBV30 to TRBJ2-1; the D call may be TRBD1 or TRBD2 (5 bases each). Germline lookup yields CDR1 GTSNPN and CDR2 SVGIG (reference sequence). The CDR3 loop spans 15 amino acids. V lost 1 base and J 12 bases, leaving 22 bases between the germline ends. In DNA, the CDR3 is TGTGCCTGGAGTGCGACACAGGCCGGGGCGGATGTGCAGTTCTTC. This codes for CAWSATQAGADVQFF.

Concerning this clone: An end of the junction differs from the germline gene, which may be a read error. The chain joins TRBV7-7 to TRBJ2-1; 8 bases fit TRBD2. CDR1 and CDR2 from the germline V gene are SSHAT and FNYEAQ (reference sequence). The CDR3 is made up of 14 amino acids. In nucleotides, the CDR3 is TGTGCTAGCAGCTTAGAGGGCGGGAGGAGTGAGCAGTTCTTC. Its protein product is CASSLEGGRSEQFF.

This chain connects TRBV5-1 to TRBJ1-4; no clear D gene. There are 16 residues in the CDR3. The V end lost 0 bases, the J end lost 0 bases, and 9 bases lay between the germline ends. Per the germline V gene, CDR1 is SGHRS and CDR2 is YFSETQ. CDR3 region: CASSLARVTTNEKLFF. The CDR3 region has the DNA TGCGCCAGCAGCTTGGCCCGGGTAACAACTAATGAAAAACTGTTTTTT.

This chain joins TRBV7-3 and TRBJ2-1; 10 nucleotides align to TRBD1. J gave up 16 bases and V 4 bases, and 10 bases lay outside the gene matches. CDR1 SGHTA and CDR2 FQGTGA come from the germline V gene. The CDR3 covers 13 residues. The CDR3 DNA reads TGTGCCAGCAGCTCCCCCGGGACAGGGGAGAAATTCTTC. It codes for CASSSPGTGEKFF.

The V gene is TRBV7-2, the J gene TRBJ1-2; D gene unclear. Trimming cost V 2 bases and J 0 bases, with 13 bases left between them. CDR3 length equals 16 residues. Germline V gene sequence: CDR1 SGHTA, CDR2 FQGNSA. Here the CDR3 reads CASSLPQDLANYGYTF. As DNA, the CDR3 is TGTGCCAGCAGCTTACCTCAGGACCTAGCTAACTATGGCTACACCTTC. Filled out from reference TRBV7-2 and TRBJ1-2, the complete variable domain reads GAGVSQSPSNKVTEKGKDVELRCDPISGHTALYWYRQSLGQGLEFLIYFQGNSAPDKSGLPSDRFSAERTGGSVSTLTIQRTQQEDSAVYLCASSLPQDLANYGYTFGSGTRLTVV.

The chain links TRBV18 to TRBJ1-2; 7 bases fit TRBD1. The CDR3 consists of 14 residues. The V and J ends lost 6 bases and 7 bases, in that order; junction bases with no gene match: 11. Germline CDR1 reads KGHSH; CDR2 reads LQKENI. In nucleotides, the CDR3 is TGTGCCAGCTCCCCGGGACAGAGTGAGACTGGCTACACCTTC. It is translated as CASSPGQSETGYTF.

This clone was recorded only once. This chain connects TRBV27 to TRBJ1-5; 9 nucleotides line up with TRBD1. After removal of 5 bases from V and 9 bases from J, the junction contained 5 bases not matched to a gene. CDR1 is MNHEY and CDR2 is SMNVEV in the germline V gene (reference sequence). This CDR3 spans 13 amino acids. The CDR3 sequence is CASSDRGLWPQHF. The CDR3 DNA follows: TGTGCCAGCAGTGACAGGGGGTTGTGGCCCCAGCATTTT.

The J gene is TRBJ2-6, the V gene TRBV5-1; D gene unclear. The CDR3 sequence is 15 residues long. Looked up from germline, CDR1 is SGHRS and CDR2 is YFSETQ. Between the trimmed V and J ends, which lost 4 bases and 0 bases, there was a span of 8 bases. The CDR3 protein is CASSPRPSGANVLTF. In DNA, the CDR3 is TGCGCCAGCAGCCCCCGACCCTCTGGGGCCAACGTCCTGACTTTC.

This clone was counted a few times. V is TRBV5-8 and J is TRBJ1-5; D gene unclear. CDR1 is SGHTS, CDR2 YDEGEE, per germline. The length of the CDR3 is 12 residues. Trimming stripped 0 bases from V and 6 bases from J, with 4 bases between. The CDR3 DNA reads TGTGCCAGCAGCTTGGTAGGTCAGCCCCAGCATTTT. This gives the protein CASSLVGQPQHF.

The rearrangement uses TRBV27 and TRBJ1-2; D is unclear. The CDR3 extends over 14 amino acids. Per the germline V gene, CDR1 is MNHEY and CDR2 is SMNVEV (reference sequence). The V end was cut by 5 bases, the J end by 2 bases, with 12 bases between. The CDR3 sequence: CASSPYTANYGYTF. The CDR3, as DNA: TGTGCCAGCAGTCCGTATACAGCGAACTATGGCTACACCTTC.

The chain uses TRBV2 and TRBJ1-6; maybe TRBD1 (6 bases). This CDR3 has 11 residues. V was cut by 8 bases and J by 14 bases, with 13 bases left in between. Per germline, CDR1 SNHLY and CDR2 FYNNEI. The CDR3 DNA sequence: TGTGCCAGCGTCAGGGCAGGGGCCCTCCACTTT. This translates into CASVRAGALHF. The whole variable domain, filled in from reference TRBV2 and TRBJ1-6, reads EPEVTQTPSHQVTQMGQEVILRCVPISNHLYFYWYRQILGQKVEFLVSFYNNEISEKSEIFDDQFSVERPDGSNFTLKIRSTKLEDSAMYFCASVRAGALHFGNGTRLTVT.

The chain is built from TRBV5-1 and TRBJ2-5; no reliable D call. The CDR3 has 14 amino acids. V lost 3 bases to trimming and J lost 2 bases, with 11 bases between them. Germline assignment: CDR1 SGHRS and CDR2 YFSETQ. In DNA, the CDR3 is TGCGCCAGCAGCTGGGTAGGAGCGCAAGAGACCCAGTACTTC. Translation: CASSWVGAQETQYF.

The chain uses TRBV6-1 and TRBJ2-1; 10 bases match TRBD1. V gave up 0 bases and J gave up 9 bases; unmatched junction bases: 8. Germline loops: CDR1 MNHNS, CDR2 SASEGT. The CDR3 extends over 16 amino acids. DNA of the CDR3: TGTGCCAGCAGTGAAGCGAGAGGACAGGGGGTCTCTGAGCAGTTCTTC. Encoded protein: CASSEARGQGVSEQFF.

CDR3 in DNA: TGTGCCAGCAGCTTAATGGGATGGGGGTCCACTGAAGCTTTCTTT. Translated: CASSLMGWGSTEAFF. The chain links TRBV11-2 to TRBJ1-1; tentative D call: TRBD1 (5 bases). The CDR3 is 15 residues long. In germline, CDR1 is SGHAT, CDR2 FQNNGV. Deletions cut 2 bases from V and 4 bases from J, with 14 bases between.

CDR3 amino acids: CASSLVSAGMGKNTEAFF. In DNA form, the CDR3 reads TGCGCCAGCAGCTTGGTGTCCGCAGGGATGGGCAAGAACACTGAAGCTTTCTTT. This sequence joins TRBV5-1 and TRBJ1-1; perhaps TRBD1 as D (5 bases). This CDR3 spans 18 amino acids. Germline V CDR1 and CDR2: SGHRS, YFSETQ. The V end was cut by 0 bases, the J end by 1 base, with 19 bases between.

The chain joins TRBV4-2 to TRBJ1-6; 9 bases match TRBD1. V shed 5 bases, J shed 9 bases, and the junction held 17 bases outside the gene matches. Germline lookup yields CDR1 LGHNA and CDR2 YNFKEQ. CDR3 length: 18 residues. CDR3 DNA sequence: TGTGCCAGCAGCGAGGAGGACACAGGGGGCGCGTTTATTTCACCCCTCCACTTT. Its protein product is CASSEEDTGGAFISPLHF.

This chain links TRBV6-4 with TRBJ1-6; 7 nucleotides align to TRBD1. The CDR3 loop spans 15 amino acids. The V gene end was trimmed by 8 bases and the J gene end by 7 bases; junction bases not matched to a gene: 11. Germline V lookup: CDR1 MRHNA, CDR2 SNTAGT. CDR3 bases: TGTGCCAGCGCAGGGGGTTTGAAGGTGAATTCACCCCTCCACTTT. This codes for CASAGGLKVNSPLHF.

The chain is built from TRBV18 and TRBJ2-3; D is undetermined. The V end lost 3 bases, the J end lost 6 bases, and 16 bases lay between the germline ends. Germline assignment: CDR1 KGHSH and CDR2 LQKENI. This CDR3 spans 15 amino acids. For the CDR3, the DNA is TGTGCCAGCTCACCTTCCTCAAGAGCCACCGATACGCAGTATTTT. Amino acid sequence: CASSPSSRATDTQYF.

V and J are TRBV6-5 and TRBJ2-5, with TRBD2 matching 10 bases. Trimming took 5 bases from V and 2 from J; bases not matched to a gene: 5. Germline V lookup: CDR1 MNHEY, CDR2 SVGAGI. This CDR3 spans 15 amino acids. The CDR3 DNA sequence: TGTGCCAGCAGTCGGACTAGCGGAGTGCAAGAGACCCAGTACTTC. Its translation: CASSRTSGVQETQYF.

This clone was detected ten times or more. The chain joins TRBV5-4 to TRBJ2-1, with D unresolved. Germline assignment: CDR1 SGHNT and CDR2 YYREEE (reference sequence). Deletions cut 4 bases from V and 10 bases from J, with 12 bases between. This CDR3 contains 12 residues. The CDR3, as DNA: TGTGCCAGCAGCGCTAAAGGGTGGGAGCAGTTCTTC. Amino acid sequence: CASSAKGWEQFF.